This TCR beta chain was observed in a study of blood T cells in healthy people across ages. As to this clonotype: Its antigen is unidentified.

The length of the CDR3 is 17 residues. V lost 4 bases to trimming and J lost 3 bases; unmatched junction nucleotides: 12. Germline V gene sequence: CDR1 SGHDT, CDR2 YYEEEE. A sample-barcoded 5' primer and a J-beta primer mix were used in a second PCR of roughly 6 to 11 cycles. The template-switch adaptor was a 5' adaptor with 12 random nucleotides. It tagged each cDNA molecule. TCRdb fed the 5' RACE reads into MiXCR, producing one record per CDR3 protein. The data show more than 1 million distinct CDR3 sequences, roughly 45% seen once. Broader study findings: Researchers report that TCR beta diversity correlated strongly with naive T cell percentage.

The chain links TRBV5-6 to TRBJ1-2; 10 bases are shared with TRBD1. The specimen was blood. The TCR was taken from a woman aged 55-70 years in good health. This CDR3 is CASSPGTGEIVDYGYTF. The CDR3 DNA follows: TGTGCCAGCAGCCCGGGGACAGGGGAGATTGTGGACTATGGCTACACCTTC.